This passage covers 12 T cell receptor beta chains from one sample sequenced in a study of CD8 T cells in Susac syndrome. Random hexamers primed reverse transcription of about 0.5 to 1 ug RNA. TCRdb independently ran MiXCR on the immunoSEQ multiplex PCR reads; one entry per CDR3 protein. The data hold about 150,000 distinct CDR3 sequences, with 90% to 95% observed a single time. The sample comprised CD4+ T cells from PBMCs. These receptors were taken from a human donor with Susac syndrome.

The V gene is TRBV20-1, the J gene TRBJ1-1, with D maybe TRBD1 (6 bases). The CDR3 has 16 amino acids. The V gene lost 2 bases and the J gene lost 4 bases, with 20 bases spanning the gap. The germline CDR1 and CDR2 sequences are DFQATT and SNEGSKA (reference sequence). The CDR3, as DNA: TGCAGTGCTAGAACCCACACACAGGGTAGGAGCACTGAAGCTTTCTTT. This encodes CSARTHTQGRSTEAFF.

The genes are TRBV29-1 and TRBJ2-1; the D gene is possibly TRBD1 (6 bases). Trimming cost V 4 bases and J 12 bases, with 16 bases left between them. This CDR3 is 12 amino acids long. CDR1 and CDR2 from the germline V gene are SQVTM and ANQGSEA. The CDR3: CSVALTGPGQFF. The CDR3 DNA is TGCAGCGTTGCCCTCACAGGGCCGGGGCAGTTCTTC.

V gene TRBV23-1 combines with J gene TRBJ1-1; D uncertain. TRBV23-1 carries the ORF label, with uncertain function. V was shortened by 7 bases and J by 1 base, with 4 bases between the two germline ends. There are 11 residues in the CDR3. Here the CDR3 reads CASTKNTEAFF. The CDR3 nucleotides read TGCGCCAGCACTAAGAACACTGAAGCTTTCTTT.

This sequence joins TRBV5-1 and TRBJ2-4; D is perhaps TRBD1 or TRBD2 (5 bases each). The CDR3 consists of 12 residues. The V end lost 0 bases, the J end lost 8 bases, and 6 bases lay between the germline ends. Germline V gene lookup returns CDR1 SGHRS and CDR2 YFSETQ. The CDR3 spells CASSLGGDIQYF. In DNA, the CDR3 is TGCGCCAGCAGCTTGGGAGGGGACATTCAGTACTTC.

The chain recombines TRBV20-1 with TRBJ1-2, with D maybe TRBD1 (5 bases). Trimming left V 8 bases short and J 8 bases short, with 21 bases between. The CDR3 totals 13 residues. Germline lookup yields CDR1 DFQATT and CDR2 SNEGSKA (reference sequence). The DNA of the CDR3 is TGCAGTCCCCTTTTGGAGGGGTCCGAAGGCTACACCTTC. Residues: CSPLLEGSEGYTF.

The CDR3 DNA reads as TGTGCCAGCAGTAGTCATTGGAGGGGCTACACCTTC. This sequence encodes CASSSHWRGYTF. The rearrangement joins TRBV25-1 to TRBJ1-2; unclear D gene. This CDR3 is 12 amino acids long. Between the trimmed V and J ends, which lost 5 bases and 8 bases, there was a span of 12 bases. The V gene's germline CDR1 is MGHDK and CDR2 SYGVNS.

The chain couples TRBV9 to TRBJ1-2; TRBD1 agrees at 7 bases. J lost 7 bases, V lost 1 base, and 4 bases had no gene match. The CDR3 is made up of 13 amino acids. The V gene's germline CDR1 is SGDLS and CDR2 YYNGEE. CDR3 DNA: TGTGCCAGCAGCGTAAGACAGGGTAGTGGCTACACCTTC. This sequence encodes CASSVRQGSGYTF.

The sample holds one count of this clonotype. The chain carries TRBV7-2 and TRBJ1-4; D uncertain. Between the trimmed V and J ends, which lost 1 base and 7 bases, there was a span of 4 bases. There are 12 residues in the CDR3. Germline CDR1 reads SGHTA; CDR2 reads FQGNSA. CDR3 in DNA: TGTGCCAGCAGCTTAGGTTCTGAAAAACTGTTTTTT. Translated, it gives CASSLGSEKLFF.

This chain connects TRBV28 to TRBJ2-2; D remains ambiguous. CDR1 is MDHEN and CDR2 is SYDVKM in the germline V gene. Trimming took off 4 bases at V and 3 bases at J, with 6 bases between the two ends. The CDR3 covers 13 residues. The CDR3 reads CASSSHDTGELFF. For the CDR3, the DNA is TGTGCCAGCAGTTCTCACGACACCGGGGAGCTGTTTTTT.

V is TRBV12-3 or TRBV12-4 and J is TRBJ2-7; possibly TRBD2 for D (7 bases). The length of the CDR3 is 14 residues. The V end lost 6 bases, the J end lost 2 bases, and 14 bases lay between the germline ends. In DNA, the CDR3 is TGTGCCAGCAGCCCTGCGGGGGCAACCTACGAGCAGTACTTC. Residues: CASSPAGATYEQYF.

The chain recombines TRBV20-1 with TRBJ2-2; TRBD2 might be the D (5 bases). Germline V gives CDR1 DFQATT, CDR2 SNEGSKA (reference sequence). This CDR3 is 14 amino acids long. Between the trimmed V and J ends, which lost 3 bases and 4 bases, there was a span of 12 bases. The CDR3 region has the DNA TGCAGTGCTAGCTTACTAGGGATCACCGGGGAGCTGTTTTTT. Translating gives CSASLLGITGELFF.

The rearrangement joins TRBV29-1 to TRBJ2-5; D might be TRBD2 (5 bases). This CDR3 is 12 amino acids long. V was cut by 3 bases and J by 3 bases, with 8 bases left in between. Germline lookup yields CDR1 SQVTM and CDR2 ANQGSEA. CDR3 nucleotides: TGCAGCGTTGAGGAGGTGGAAGAGACCCAGTACTTC. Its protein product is CSVEEVEETQYF.